One and the same sample provided the 21 T cell receptor beta chains below, sequenced in a study of T cells in Graves' hyperthyroidism and ophthalmopathy. The source material, RNA transcripts, was used to amplify TCR beta CDR3 regions. Using the HTBI primer set, a first-round RT-PCR was run on the TCR CDR3. TCRdb processed the multiplex PCR reads anew with MiXCR; each CDR3 protein has one entry. The sample has fewer than 400,000 distinct CDR3 sequences; around 16% are singletons. The specimen was blood. Source of these receptors: a man aged 25 to 40 with Graves' hyperthyroidism.

This clonotype was detected only a few times. This rearrangement joins TRBV9 to TRBJ2-3; weak D call: TRBD2 (5 bases). Germline CDR1 SGDLS, CDR2 YYNGEE. This CDR3 has 18 amino acids. The ends were cut back, 4 bases at V and 5 bases at J, with 26 bases in the middle. The CDR3 here is CASSTLGGVFLRGDTQYF. The DNA for the CDR3 is TGTGCCAGCAGCACCCTTGGAGGAGTGTTTTTGAGAGGAGATACGCAGTATTTT.

This clonotype was counted only a few times. This chain uses TRBV9 with TRBJ2-3, with 8 bases matching TRBD2. After removal of 4 bases from V and 3 bases from J, the junction contained 10 bases not matched to a gene. Germline V gives CDR1 SGDLS, CDR2 YYNGEE. This CDR3 spans 16 amino acids. CDR3 region: CASSPIGREATDTQYF. The CDR3 nucleotides read TGTGCCAGCAGCCCCATCGGGCGGGAGGCGACAGATACGCAGTATTTT.

This clonotype was counted many times. This chain uses TRBV2 with TRBJ2-3, with D unclear. Trimming pared 6 bases from V and 6 bases from J, leaving 10 bases between. Germline values: CDR1 SNHLY, CDR2 FYNNEI. CDR3 size: 12 residues. This chain's CDR3 is CASSKTRDTQYF. CDR3 DNA sequence: TGTGCCAGCAGCAAAACTCGGGATACGCAGTATTTT.

The sample holds many counts of this clonotype. The chain combines TRBV11-2 with TRBJ1-1; possible D gene TRBD1, 6 bases. Per the germline V gene, CDR1 is SGHAT and CDR2 is FQNNGV. Between the trimmed V and J ends, which lost 5 bases and 1 base, there was a span of 11 bases. The CDR3 covers 14 residues. CDR3 loop: CASSPQGRNTEAFF. CDR3 DNA: TGTGCCAGCAGCCCCCAGGGGAGGAACACTGAAGCTTTCTTT.

The V and J genes are TRBV19 and TRBJ2-7, with 11 bases identical to TRBD1. The CDR3 is made up of 15 amino acids. V gave up 8 bases and J gave up 3 bases; unmatched junction bases: 9. Germline V gene lookup returns CDR1 LNHDA and CDR2 SQIVND (reference sequence). CDR3 protein: CASRVSGTGGYEQYF. The CDR3 DNA sequence: TGTGCCAGTCGAGTTTCCGGGACAGGGGGCTACGAGCAGTACTTC.

Only a few counts were recorded for this clonotype. The chain couples TRBV25-1 to TRBJ2-1, with a weak D call TRBD1 (5 bases). CDR1 is MGHDK and CDR2 is SYGVNS in the germline V gene. The CDR3 sequence is 14 residues long. Trimming pared 5 bases from V and 8 bases from J, leaving 16 bases between. DNA for the CDR3: TGTGCCAGCAGTCACAGCTCAAAAGGGGATGAGCAGTTCTTC. It yields the protein CASSHSSKGDEQFF.

This clonotype was seen ten or more times. This sequence joins TRBV11-2 and TRBJ1-1; D perhaps matches TRBD1 (6 bases). The CDR3 contains 13 residues. Trimming shortened V by 1 base and J by 10 bases, and 13 bases separated the two germline ends. CDR1 is SGHAT, CDR2 FQNNGV, per germline. The DNA of the CDR3 is TGTGCCAGCAGCTTAGCAGGGGAACCGGGAGCTTTCTTT. Translation: CASSLAGEPGAFF.

This clonotype was counted a few times. This chain links TRBV19 with TRBJ1-4; D call uncertain. Trimming removed 1 base at V and 8 bases at J, with 2 bases between. Germline-derived CDR1 and CDR2 are LNHDA and SQIVND (reference sequence). This CDR3 has 11 amino acids. In DNA, the CDR3 is TGTGCCAGTAGTATAGCAGAAAAACTGTTTTTT. This gives the protein CASSIAEKLFF.

J is TRBJ1-5 and V is TRBV28; D not resolved. The CDR3 totals 13 residues. The germline V gene has CDR1 MDHEN and CDR2 SYDVKM. V lost 8 bases, J lost 0 bases, and 8 bases lay in between. The CDR3 sequence is CASVTASNQPQHF. The CDR3 DNA follows: TGTGCCAGCGTAACAGCTAGCAATCAGCCCCAGCATTTT.

This clonotype was detected many times. The rearrangement uses TRBV11-2 and TRBJ1-6; a possible D gene is TRBD1 (5 bases). V was shortened by 5 bases and J by 9 bases, with 17 bases between the two germline ends. The CDR3 is made up of 15 amino acids. Germline assignment: CDR1 SGHAT and CDR2 FQNNGV. Here the CDR3 reads CASSKGRFRGSPLHF. CDR3 sequence (DNA): TGTGCCAGCAGCAAGGGGCGGTTTAGGGGTTCACCCCTCCACTTT.

This clonotype showed up many times. The V and J genes are TRBV2 and TRBJ1-5; possible D gene TRBD1, 6 bases. The CDR3 sequence is 15 residues long. Germline loops: CDR1 SNHLY, CDR2 FYNNEI. Trimming pared 6 bases from V and 4 bases from J, leaving 16 bases between. DNA of the CDR3: TGTGCCAGCAGCGAACAGGGAGCCCAAAATCAGCCCCAGCATTTT. Protein product: CASSEQGAQNQPQHF.

The V gene is TRBV19, the J gene TRBJ2-2, with TRBD1 identical over 7 bases. This CDR3 spans 15 amino acids. CDR1 LNHDA and CDR2 SQIVND come from the germline V gene (reference sequence). Trimming cost V 5 bases and J 1 base; bases outside gene matches: 4. The DNA of the CDR3 is TGTGCCAGTAGTCAAGGGGGCCGGAACACCGGGGAGCTGTTTTTT. It yields the protein CASSQGGRNTGELFF.

This clonotype occurred many times. The chain recombines TRBV12-3 or TRBV12-4 with TRBJ1-4; 8 bases line up with TRBD1. The V gene end was trimmed by 7 bases and the J gene end by 8 bases; junction bases not matched to a gene: 9. This CDR3 is 14 amino acids long. The CDR3 nucleotides read TGTGCCAGCACCCTCAGGGGGCAAAGGGAAAAACTGTTTTTT. Its protein product is CASTLRGQREKLFF.

This clonotype has a count of ten or more. This rearrangement joins TRBV2 to TRBJ2-5; 12 nucleotides align to TRBD2. J was trimmed by 4 bases and V by 8 bases; bases with no gene match: 5. The germline V gene encodes CDR1 SNHLY and CDR2 FYNNEI. The CDR3 is 14 amino acids. The CDR3 loop is CASSRGLAGETQYF. For the CDR3, the DNA is TGTGCCAGCTCACGGGGACTAGCGGGAGAGACCCAGTACTTC. Complete variable domain (other parts from reference TRBV2 and TRBJ2-5): EPEVTQTPSHQVTQMGQEVILRCVPISNHLYFYWYRQILGQKVEFLVSFYNNEISEKSEIFDDQFSVERPDGSNFTLKIRSTKLEDSAMYFCASSRGLAGETQYFGPGTRLLVL.

This clonotype has a count of ten or more. The CDR3 spells CATSRDGASNSPLHF. The CDR3 nucleotides are TGTGCCACCAGCAGAGATGGGGCGTCCAATTCACCCCTCCACTTT. This sequence joins TRBV15 and TRBJ1-6, with D tentatively TRBD1 (5 bases). V was pared by 0 bases and J by 7 bases, with 10 bases between. Germline V CDR1 and CDR2: LNHNV, YYDKDF (reference sequence). The CDR3 is 15 residues long.

The sample holds a few counts of this clonotype. The rearrangement uses TRBV12-3 or TRBV12-4 and TRBJ2-1; 9 bases map to TRBD2. The CDR3 is 16 amino acids. V dropped 6 bases and J dropped 10; count of bases not matched to a gene: 16. CDR3 sequence: CASRDISAGGPLEQFF. In DNA form, the CDR3 reads TGTGCCAGCAGGGACATTTCTGCGGGAGGGCCCCTCGAGCAGTTCTTC.

This clonotype was seen repeatedly, ten times or more. The rearrangement uses TRBV7-9 and TRBJ2-1; D may be TRBD2 (6 bases). The CDR3 spans 15 residues. CDR1 is SEHNR, CDR2 FQNEAQ, per germline (reference sequence). V lost 2 bases and J lost 6, with 14 bases in between. This CDR3 reads CASSLQEEGFNEQFF. The CDR3 coding sequence is TGTGCCAGCAGCTTACAAGAGGAGGGCTTCAATGAGCAGTTCTTC. The whole variable domain, remainder taken from reference TRBV7-9 and TRBJ2-1, is DTGVSQNPRHKITKRGQNVTFRCDPISEHNRLYWYRQTLGQGPEFLTYFQNEAQLEKSRLLSDRFSAERPKGSFSTLEIQRTEQGDSAMYLCASSLQEEGFNEQFFGPGTRLTVL.

This clonotype was seen at least ten times. V and J are TRBV28 and TRBJ2-7, with D unresolved. V was cut by 3 bases and J by 4 bases, with 7 bases left in between. Germline values: CDR1 MDHEN, CDR2 SYDVKM. The CDR3 totals 12 residues. CDR3: CASSFQNYEQYF. The CDR3 DNA sequence: TGTGCCAGCAGTTTCCAGAATTACGAGCAGTACTTC.

This clonotype was picked up many times. The rearrangement joins TRBV20-1 to TRBJ2-3; D possibly corresponds to TRBD2 (5 bases). Between the trimmed V and J ends, which lost 4 bases and 0 bases, there was a span of 14 bases. Germline CDR1 reads DFQATT; CDR2 reads SNEGSKA (reference sequence). The CDR3 has 15 residues. In DNA, the CDR3 is TGCAGTGCTATTAGTAGCGAACCTAGCACAGATACGCAGTATTTT. Residues: CSAISSEPSTDTQYF.

This clonotype has ten or more counts. J is TRBJ1-1 and V is TRBV19, with TRBD1 identical over 9 bases. Germline lookup yields CDR1 LNHDA and CDR2 SQIVND (reference sequence). The CDR3 spans 14 residues. V dropped 8 bases and J dropped 2; count of bases not matched to a gene: 6. This CDR3 is CASLKGQGNTEAFF. The CDR3 DNA is TGTGCCAGTTTAAAGGGACAGGGCAACACTGAAGCTTTCTTT.

In its sample, this clonotype was seen a few times. CDR3 nucleotide sequence: TGTGCCAGCAGCGTAGCTGGGGGGTACGGTGGCTACACCTTC. Translating gives CASSVAGGYGGYTF. The chain is built from TRBV9 and TRBJ1-2; D may be TRBD1 (5 bases). Germline V gene data show CDR1 as SGDLS and CDR2 as YYNGEE. This CDR3 is 14 amino acids long. V was shortened by 0 bases and J by 7 bases, with 13 bases between the two germline ends.